One T cell receptor (beta chain) is described in this entry. This entry comes from a study of blood T cell repertoires in COVID-19. The overall study: Material from acute and convalescent COVID-19 was sourced from the United States, Italy and Spain.

Authors' analysis steps: Reference gene primer amplification in the assay estimated nucleated cell counts. Some clones are missing from TCRdb's copy, which holds only in-frame ones; the method was immunoSEQ multiplex PCR. That table supplies the V and J calls and clone size; D and trimming were determined from the DNA. Of 200,000 or so clones in the sample, roughly three quarters are singletons; the top ten hold 15% to 20%. V was pared by 8 bases and J by 5 bases, with 5 bases of the junction left unmatched. Germline-derived CDR1 and CDR2 are LNHDA and SQIVND (reference sequence). This CDR3 is built from 13 residues.

Sequencing was performed on peripheral blood. The sequence derives from a man aged 60 to 69 with active or convalescent COVID-19. The rearrangement joins TRBV19 to TRBJ1-5; TRBD1 agrees at 8 bases. Here the CDR3 reads CASGGQVYQPQHF. CDR3 coding DNA: TGTGCCAGTGGGGGACAGGTCTATCAGCCCCAGCATTTT.